These 19 T cell receptor beta chains came from one sample sequenced in a study of blood T cell repertoires in COVID-19. Only in-frame clones appear in the TCRdb table, and some are missing; sequencing was by immunoSEQ multiplex PCR. The table lists about 260,000 clones, roughly four fifths of them singletons. The sequenced sample consisted of peripheral blood. All receptors derive from a woman aged 80 or over with acute or convalescent COVID-19.

The rearrangement uses TRBV5-1 and TRBJ2-1; D call uncertain. CDR3 length equals 11 residues. The V gene's germline CDR1 is SGHRS and CDR2 YFSETQ. Trimming stripped 4 bases from V and 6 bases from J, with 5 bases between. Here the CDR3 DNA reads TGCGCCAGCAGCCAAGCCAATGAGCAGTTCTTC. Protein: CASSQANEQFF.

This rearrangement joins TRBV6-5 to TRBJ1-1; TRBD1 is a possible D gene (6 bases). This CDR3 has 15 residues. Germline-derived CDR1 and CDR2 are MNHEY and SVGAGI. V gave up 2 bases and J gave up 0 bases, with 10 bases separating them. The CDR3 here is CASSYEQGMNTEAFF. In DNA form, the CDR3 reads TGTGCCAGCAGTTACGAACAGGGCATGAACACTGAAGCTTTCTTT.

The chain recombines TRBV7-2 with TRBJ1-5; no definite D call. The CDR3 has 14 residues. Germline V gene sequence: CDR1 SGHTA, CDR2 FQGNSA. V gave up 5 bases and J gave up 4 bases, with 12 bases separating them. For the CDR3, the DNA is TGTGCCAGCAGCCTCGACTCGGGGAATCAGCCCCAGCATTTT. It translates to CASSLDSGNQPQHF.

This clone came up once. The V gene is TRBV7-3, the J gene TRBJ2-1; 12 bases match TRBD2. The CDR3 contains 15 residues. Germline V gene sequence: CDR1 SGHTA, CDR2 FQGTGA. The V and J ends lost 3 bases and 8 bases, in that order; junction bases with no gene match: 5. CDR3 sequence: CASSFTSGGLYEQFF. CDR3 DNA: TGTGCCAGCAGCTTCACTAGCGGGGGGTTGTATGAGCAGTTCTTC.

The chain is built from TRBV19 and TRBJ2-3, with TRBD2 matching 8 bases. The germline gives CDR1 LNHDA, CDR2 SQIVND (reference sequence). Trimming removed 4 bases from V and 2 bases from J; junction bases left unmatched: 5. The length of the CDR3 is 15 residues. This CDR3 reads CASSTSSGNTDTQYF. The CDR3, as DNA: TGTGCCAGTAGTACGAGTAGCGGGAACACAGATACGCAGTATTTT. Filled out from reference TRBV19 and TRBJ2-3, the complete variable domain reads DGGITQSPKYLFRKEGQNVTLSCEQNLNHDAMYWYRQDPGQGLRLIYYSQIVNDFQKGDIAEGYSVSREKKESFPLTVTSAQKNPTAFYLCASSTSSGNTDTQYFGPGTRLTVL.

This clone was counted a few times. This rearrangement joins TRBV3-1 (or the pseudogene TRBV3-2) to TRBJ1-2; 8 bases fit TRBD1. This CDR3 contains 13 residues. Germline trimming cut 1 base from V and 8 bases from J; bases unmatched to any gene: 3. The germline CDR1 and CDR2 sequences are LGHDT and YNNKEL (reference sequence). In DNA form, the CDR3 reads TGTGCCAGCAGCCAAGGACAGGGGAAGGGCTACACCTTC. This codes for CASSQGQGKGYTF.

This clone came up once. V and J are TRBV5-5 and TRBJ1-1; D perhaps matches TRBD1 (5 bases). The CDR3 consists of 15 residues. V dropped 4 bases and J dropped 2 bases, with 15 bases sitting between them. Germline lookup yields CDR1 SGHKS and CDR2 YYEKEE (reference sequence). This CDR3 is CASSPLGGFNTEAFF. For the CDR3, the DNA is TGTGCCAGCAGCCCACTGGGGGGTTTCAACACTGAAGCTTTCTTT.

The chain carries TRBV19 and TRBJ2-7; 9 bases are a match to TRBD2. V shed 3 bases and J 4 bases; nucleotides not matched to a gene: 22. Germline CDR1 reads LNHDA; CDR2 reads SQIVND (reference sequence). This CDR3 is built from 20 residues. The CDR3: CASSMRGQTYRAGGRYEQYF. In DNA form, the CDR3 reads TGTGCCAGTAGTATGAGAGGACAGACTTATCGAGCGGGAGGAAGGTACGAGCAGTACTTC. Variable domain in full (rest from reference TRBV19 and TRBJ2-7): DGGITQSPKYLFRKEGQNVTLSCEQNLNHDAMYWYRQDPGQGLRLIYYSQIVNDFQKGDIAEGYSVSREKKESFPLTVTSAQKNPTAFYLCASSMRGQTYRAGGRYEQYFGPGTRLTVT.

The rearrangement links TRBV7-6 to TRBJ2-5; 14 positions match TRBD2. V shed 5 bases, J shed 5 bases, and the junction held 7 bases outside the gene matches. The V gene's germline CDR1 is SGHVS and CDR2 FNYEAQ. The CDR3 covers 16 residues. The CDR3 DNA sequence: TGTGCCAGCAGCCCCCAGGGACTAGCGGGGGTGGAGACCCAGTACTTC. Encoded protein: CASSPQGLAGVETQYF.

This clone was picked up one time. This chain uses TRBV14 with TRBJ1-1; no clear D. Germline V gene sequence: CDR1 SGHDN, CDR2 FVKESK. CDR3 length: 15 amino acids. V was cut by 0 bases and J by 7 bases, with 15 bases left in between. The CDR3 DNA reads TGTGCCAGCAGCCAAGACAATACCAGGCAGGATGAAGCTTTCTTT. This codes for CASSQDNTRQDEAFF.

This clone appeared once. The chain is built from TRBV2 and TRBJ2-3; the D gene is possibly TRBD2 (7 bases). Per the germline V gene, CDR1 is SNHLY and CDR2 is FYNNEI. CDR3 length: 16 residues. The ends were cut back, 4 bases at V and 0 bases at J, with 14 bases in the middle. The CDR3 loop is CASSGGQRGSTDTQYF. DNA of the CDR3: TGTGCCAGCAGTGGGGGGCAGCGGGGAAGCACAGATACGCAGTATTTT.

This clone was counted a few times. V usage is TRBV3-1 (or the pseudogene TRBV3-2) and J usage is TRBJ1-2; 9 bases match TRBD1. The germline CDR1 and CDR2 sequences are LGHDT and YNNKEL (reference sequence). The length of the CDR3 is 15 residues. V lost 2 bases, J lost 2 bases, and 3 bases stayed unmatched. The CDR3 DNA sequence: TGTGCCAGCAGCCAACACGGACAGGGGAACTATGGCTACACCTTC. As protein: CASSQHGQGNYGYTF.

This chain uses TRBV6-2 or TRBV6-3 with TRBJ2-2, with TRBD2 identical over 15 bases. V dropped 5 bases and J dropped 7; count of bases not matched to a gene: 11. Germline lookup yields CDR1 MNHEY and CDR2 SVGEGT. The CDR3 covers 18 residues. CDR3 sequence reads: CASSPGLAGGSVDGELFF. The CDR3 nucleotides are TGTGCCAGCAGTCCGGGACTAGCGGGAGGATCCGTGGACGGGGAGCTGTTTTTT.

This clone has only one observation. J is TRBJ1-5 and V is TRBV5-4; possibly TRBD1 for D (6 bases). CDR3 length equals 14 residues. Germline CDR1 is SGHNT and CDR2 is YYREEE (reference sequence). The germline V and J ends were trimmed by 0 bases and 6 bases, with 10 bases remaining between them. The CDR3 coding sequence is TGTGCCAGCAGCTTGGACAGGGCGGGTCAGCCCCAGCATTTT. Its protein is CASSLDRAGQPQHF. The whole variable domain, remainder taken from reference TRBV5-4 and TRBJ1-5, is ETGVTQSPTHLIKTRGQQVTLRCSSQSGHNTVSWYQQALGQGPQFIFQYYREEENGRGNFPPRFSGLQFPNYSSELNVNALELDDSALYLCASSLDRAGQPQHFGDGTRLSIL.

In its sample, this clone was seen once. The J gene is TRBJ1-1, the V gene TRBV28; D is perhaps TRBD1 (5 bases). There are 12 residues in the CDR3. Between the trimmed V and J ends, which lost 6 bases and 1 base, there was a span of 6 bases. In germline, CDR1 is MDHEN, CDR2 SYDVKM. Written as DNA, the CDR3 is TGTGCCAGCAGCGGACAGAACACTGAAGCTTTCTTT. Encoded protein: CASSGQNTEAFF.

The chain is built from TRBV18 and TRBJ2-1; TRBD2 aligns across 8 bases. The germline V gene has CDR1 KGHSH and CDR2 LQKENI. Unmatched junction bases numbered 2, after V lost 3 bases and J lost 1 base. The CDR3 extends over 15 amino acids. The CDR3 sequence is CASSPGGESYNEQFF. The CDR3 DNA follows: TGTGCCAGCTCACCCGGGGGGGAGTCCTACAATGAGCAGTTCTTC.

Only a few counts were recorded for this clone. Within the sample, other DNA sequences also encode this same CDR3. This chain joins TRBV2 and TRBJ1-5; 8 positions agree with TRBD1. The CDR3 extends over 14 amino acids. V lost 6 bases to trimming and J lost 1 base; unmatched junction nucleotides: 2. CDR1 is SNHLY and CDR2 is FYNNEI in the germline V gene. The CDR3 region has the DNA TGTGCCAGCAGGGGACAGGCCAGCAATCAGCCCCAGCATTTT. Translating gives CASRGQASNQPQHF.

The V gene is TRBV6-1, the J gene TRBJ1-1; tentatively, D is TRBD1 (5 bases). The germline V and J ends were trimmed by 3 bases and 4 bases, with 18 bases remaining between them. This CDR3 has 16 amino acids. Germline lookup yields CDR1 MNHNS and CDR2 SASEGT. The CDR3 region is CASSEPGSGVSTEAFF. The CDR3 region has the DNA TGTGCCAGCAGTGAGCCAGGGTCTGGGGTTTCCACTGAAGCTTTCTTT.

The DNA of the CDR3 is TGTGCCAGCTGCGCCCTAGCGGGGGACACAGATACGCAGTATTTT. It is translated as CASCALAGDTDTQYF. The rearrangement links TRBV18 to TRBJ2-3; 10 nucleotides match TRBD2. V shed 7 bases, J shed 2 bases, and the junction held 6 bases outside the gene matches. The germline V gene has CDR1 KGHSH and CDR2 LQKENI. The CDR3 covers 15 residues.